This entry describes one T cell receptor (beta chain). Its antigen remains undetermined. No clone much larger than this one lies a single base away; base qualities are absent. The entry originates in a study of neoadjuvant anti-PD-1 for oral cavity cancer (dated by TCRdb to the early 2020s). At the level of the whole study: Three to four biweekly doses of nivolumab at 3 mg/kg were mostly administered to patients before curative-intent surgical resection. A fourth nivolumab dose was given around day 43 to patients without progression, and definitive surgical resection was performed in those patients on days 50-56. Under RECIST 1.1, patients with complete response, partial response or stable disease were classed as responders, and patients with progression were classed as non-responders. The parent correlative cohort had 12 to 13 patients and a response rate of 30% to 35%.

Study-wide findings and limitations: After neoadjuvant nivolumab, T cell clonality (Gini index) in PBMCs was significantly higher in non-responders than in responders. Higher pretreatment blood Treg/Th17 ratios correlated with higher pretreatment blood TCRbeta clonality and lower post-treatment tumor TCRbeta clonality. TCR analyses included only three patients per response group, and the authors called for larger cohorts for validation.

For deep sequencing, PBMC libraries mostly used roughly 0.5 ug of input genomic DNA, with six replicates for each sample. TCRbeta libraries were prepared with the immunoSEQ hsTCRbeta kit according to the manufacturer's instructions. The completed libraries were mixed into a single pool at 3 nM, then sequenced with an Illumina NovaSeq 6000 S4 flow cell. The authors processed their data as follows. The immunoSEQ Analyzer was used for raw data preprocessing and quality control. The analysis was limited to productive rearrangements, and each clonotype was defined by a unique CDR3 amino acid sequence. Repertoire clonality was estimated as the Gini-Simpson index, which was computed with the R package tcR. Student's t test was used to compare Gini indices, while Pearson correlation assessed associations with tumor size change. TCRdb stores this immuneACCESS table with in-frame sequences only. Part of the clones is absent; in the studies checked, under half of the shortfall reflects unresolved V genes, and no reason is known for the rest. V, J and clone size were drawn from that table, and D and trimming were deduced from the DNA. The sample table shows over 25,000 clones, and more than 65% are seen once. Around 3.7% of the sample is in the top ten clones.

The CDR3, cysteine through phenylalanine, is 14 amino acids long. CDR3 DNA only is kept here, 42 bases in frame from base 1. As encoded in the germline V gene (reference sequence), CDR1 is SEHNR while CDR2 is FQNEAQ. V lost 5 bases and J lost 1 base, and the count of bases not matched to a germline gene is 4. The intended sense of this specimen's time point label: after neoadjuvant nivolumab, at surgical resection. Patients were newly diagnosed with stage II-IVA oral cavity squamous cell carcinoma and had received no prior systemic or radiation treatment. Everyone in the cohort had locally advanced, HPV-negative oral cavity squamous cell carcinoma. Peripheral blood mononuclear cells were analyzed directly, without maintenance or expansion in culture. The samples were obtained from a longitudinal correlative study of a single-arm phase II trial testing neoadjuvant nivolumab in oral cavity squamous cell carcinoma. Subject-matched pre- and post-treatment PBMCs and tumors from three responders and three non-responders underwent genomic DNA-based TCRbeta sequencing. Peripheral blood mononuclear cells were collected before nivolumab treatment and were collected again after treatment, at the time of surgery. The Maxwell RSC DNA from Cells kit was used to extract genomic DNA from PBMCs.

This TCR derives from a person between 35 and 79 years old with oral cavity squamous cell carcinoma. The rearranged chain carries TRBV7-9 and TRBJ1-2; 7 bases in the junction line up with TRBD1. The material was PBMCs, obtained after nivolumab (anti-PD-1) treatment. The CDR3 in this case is CASSLQGFNYGYTF. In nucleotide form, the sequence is TGTGCCAGCAGCCTACAGGGGTTTAACTATGGCTACACCTTC.